These 3 T cell receptor beta chains originate from one sample sequenced in a study of cytomegalovirus exposure and HLA in healthy donors. 13 Jbeta primers and 60 Vbeta primers were used for the PCR. Measured with immunoSEQ multiplex PCR; TCRdb has only the in-frame clones, and not every one. The sample has under 90,000 clones, about three quarters seen once. Sequencing input: PBMCs. The receptors originated from a man in his fifties or sixties in good health and CMV-seropositive.

Turning to this clone: The junction differs from germline at one of its ends, possibly a read error. The chain employs TRBV11-3 and TRBJ2-4; 13 bases are shared with TRBD2. This CDR3 is 19 amino acids long. Germline CDR1 reads SGHNT; CDR2 reads YENEEA. DNA for the CDR3: TGTGCCAGCAGCCCGGGACTAGCGGGGAGATTCATAGCCAAAAACAGTCAGTACTTC. It codes for CASSPGLAGRFIAKNSQYF.

The V and J genes are TRBV5-1 and TRBJ2-7; TRBD1 aligns across 7 bases. The CDR3 sequence is 14 residues long. V lost 1 base, J lost 3 bases, and 4 bases stayed unmatched. The germline CDR1 and CDR2 sequences are SGHRS and YFSETQ. The CDR3 DNA reads as TGCGCCAGCAGCTTGACAGGGGAATTCTACGAGCAGTACTTC. Translation: CASSLTGEFYEQYF.

This clone has a handful of counts. The CDR3 protein is CASSKDRHVYEQYF. CDR3 DNA: TGTGCCAGCAGCAAGGACAGGCATGTCTACGAGCAGTACTTC. The rearrangement uses TRBV9 and TRBJ2-7; TRBD1 matches 7 bases. The germline V gene has CDR1 SGDLS and CDR2 YYNGEE. The CDR3 consists of 14 residues. V dropped 4 bases and J dropped 3; count of bases not matched to a gene: 7.